These T cell receptor beta chains were read from a single sample in a study of vaccination effects on CD4 cells after COVID-19. Method: immunoSEQ multiplex PCR; TCRdb's copy keeps in-frame clones and lacks some. Among 20,000 to 30,000 clones listed, about 70% were seen once. Their recognized antigens are unknown. The input for sequencing was CD4+ T cells from PBMCs cultured with HCoV-NL63 spike peptides, taken before COVID-19 vaccination. The origin of the receptors is a human donor who received a COVID-19 vaccine. Each CDR3 is given with its conserved first and last residue. The order of the fields is J gene, V gene, D gene, clone size, CDR3 length, CDR3 DNA, CDR3 protein. The D gene is left open where the match is weak. Clone size, where shown, is once, few, many, or a class for clones that have expanded.

TRBJ1-6,TRBV2,-,few,16,TGTGCCAGCAGTGAGTGGTTGAGCTCCTATAATTCACCCCTCCACTTT,CASSEWLSSYNSPLHF
TRBJ1-1,TRBV18,TRBD1,-,14,TGTGCCAGCTCGGCCGGGACAGGGAACACTGAAGCTTTCTTT,CASSAGTGNTEAFF
TRBJ2-2,TRBV2,-,-,15,TGTGCCAGCAGTGGGGCCGCGGCGAACACCGGGGAGCTGTTTTTT,CASSGAAANTGELFF
TRBJ2-2,TRBV20-1,-,-,15,TGCAGTGCTAGTACAGGGACCGGGACGACCGGGGAGCTGTTTTTT,CSASTGTGTTGELFF
TRBJ2-1,TRBV29-1,TRBD2,-,14,TGCAGCGTTGACTCTAGCGGGGGGTACAATGAGCAGTTCTTC,CSVDSSGGYNEQFF
TRBJ1-1,TRBV19,-,-,13,TGTGCCAGTAGTACCGACGAATGGACTGAAGCTTTCTTT,CASSTDEWTEAFF
TRBJ1-1,TRBV29-1,-,-,13,TGCAGCGTTGATTCACGGGTTGGCACTGAAGCTTTCTTT,CSVDSRVGTEAFF
TRBJ2-3,TRBV12-5,-,-,16,TGTGCTAGTGGTTTGGGCTGGGGAGCCGCCGGAGATACGCAGTATTTT,CASGLGWGAAGDTQYF
TRBJ2-1,TRBV5-1,-,-,15,TGCGCCAGCAGCTCTGTCAGGGGGGGATACAATGAGCAGTTCTTC,CASSSVRGGYNEQFF
TRBJ2-3,TRBV7-9,TRBD2,-,15,TGTGCCAGCAGCACTTGGGGGGGATACACAGATACGCAGTATTTT,CASSTWGGYTDTQYF
TRBJ2-2,TRBV30,TRBD1,-,16,TGTGCCTGGAGGAGGAGCGGACAGGGGGACACCGGGGAGCTGTTTTTT,CAWRRSGQGDTGELFF
TRBJ2-7,TRBV20-1,-,-,12,TGCAGTGCTAGTCAGACCCCCGGCGAGCAGTACTTC,CSASQTPGEQYF
TRBJ1-2,TRBV16,TRBD1,-,16,TGTGCCAGCAGCCCCTACCTTGGACAGGAGAACTATGGCTACACCTTC,CASSPYLGQENYGYTF
TRBJ2-3,TRBV5-1,TRBD2,-,16,TGCGCCAGCAGCGACGGGACTAGCGGGAGCACAGATACGCAGTATTTT,CASSDGTSGSTDTQYF
TRBJ1-2,TRBV29-1,TRBD1,-,13,TGCAGCGTTGTACTGACAGGGGGCGATGGCTACACCTTC,CSVVLTGGDGYTF
TRBJ2-3,TRBV6-5,TRBD2,-,15,TGTGCCAGCAGTATTACCGGGACTAGCGAAGATACGCAGTATTTT,CASSITGTSEDTQYF
TRBJ2-5,TRBV7-9,TRBD2,-,14,TGTGCCAGTGGGACTAGCGGGAGCACAGAGACCCAGTACTTC,CASGTSGSTETQYF
TRBJ2-7,TRBV11-2,TRBD1,-,14,TGTGCCAGCAGCTTCGGGACAGGGCCCTACGAGCAGTACTTC,CASSFGTGPYEQYF
TRBJ1-5,TRBV5-1,TRBD1,-,14,TGCGCCAGCAGCTTGGGACAGGGGGAAGGGCCCCAGCATTTT,CASSLGQGEGPQHF
TRBJ2-7,TRBV4-2,-,-,15,TGTGCCAGCAGCCAAGATCTAGACGGCTCCTACGAGCAGTACTTC,CASSQDLDGSYEQYF